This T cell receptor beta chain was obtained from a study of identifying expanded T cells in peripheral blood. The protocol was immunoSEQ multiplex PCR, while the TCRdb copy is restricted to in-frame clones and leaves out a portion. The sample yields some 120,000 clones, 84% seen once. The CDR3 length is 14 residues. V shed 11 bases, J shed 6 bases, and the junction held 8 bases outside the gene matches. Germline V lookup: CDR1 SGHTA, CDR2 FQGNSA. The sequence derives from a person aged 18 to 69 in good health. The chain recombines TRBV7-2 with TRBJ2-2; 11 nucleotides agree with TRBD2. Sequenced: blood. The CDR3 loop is CASRLAGGSGELFF. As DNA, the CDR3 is TGTGCCTCGCGCCTAGCGGGGGGCTCCGGGGAGCTGTTTTTT.